This T cell receptor beta chain was profiled in a study of OX40 agonist ivuxolimab in advanced cancers. A remark on this clone: Its antigen is currently unknown.

Germline assignment: CDR1 SGHDT and CDR2 YYEEEE. Trimming shortened V by 5 bases and J by 7 bases, and 10 bases separated the two germline ends. CDR3 length equals 12 residues. Whole-study results and caveats: With doses of 0.1-3.0 mg/kg, partial responders showed among the lowest clonal expansion. Blood T cells, both CD4+ and CD8+, expanded clonally by week 6 at 0.1 to 3.0 mg/kg.

Profiling relied on immunoSEQ multiplex PCR, and the TCRdb table lists in-frame clones only, not all of them. The repertoire has roughly 93,000 clones, approximately 80% of them found once; the top ten carry about 5.5%. The sequence was obtained from an adult with an advanced solid tumor such as melanoma, head and neck, liver or kidney cancer. This chain connects TRBV5-6 to TRBJ2-1; no clear D. The sample consisted of CD4+ or CD8+ T cells sorted from blood, taken in a trial of the OX40 agonist ivuxolimab. This CDR3 reads CASSQVRNEQFF. CDR3 sequence (DNA): TGTGCCAGCAGTCAGGTCCGGAATGAGCAGTTCTTC.